The present entry profiles one T cell receptor (beta chain) with its context. One end of the junction is discordant with germline, which a read error may explain. The source of the sample is a study of T cells in Graves' hyperthyroidism and ophthalmopathy. Using RNA transcripts as the source, TCR beta CDR3 regions were amplified. RT-PCR in the first round (using the HTBI primer set) targeted the TCR CDR3. TCRdb re-analysed the multiplex PCR reads in MiXCR, keeping a single row per CDR3 protein. The repertoire holds about 380,000 distinct CDR3 sequences, roughly 18% seen once, with 40% in the top ten. Germline CDR1 reads SGDLS; CDR2 reads YYNGEE. The CDR3 runs 17 residues.

Sequenced: blood. This clonotype was obtained from a man between 18 and 35 years old with Graves' ophthalmopathy. The J gene is TRBJ2-3, the V gene TRBV9, with 7 bases matching TRBD1. In DNA, the CDR3 is TGTGCCAGGAGCGGCCGAGGGGGCCAGGGGAGCGCAGATACGCAGTATTTT. This translates into CARSGRGGQGSADTQYF.